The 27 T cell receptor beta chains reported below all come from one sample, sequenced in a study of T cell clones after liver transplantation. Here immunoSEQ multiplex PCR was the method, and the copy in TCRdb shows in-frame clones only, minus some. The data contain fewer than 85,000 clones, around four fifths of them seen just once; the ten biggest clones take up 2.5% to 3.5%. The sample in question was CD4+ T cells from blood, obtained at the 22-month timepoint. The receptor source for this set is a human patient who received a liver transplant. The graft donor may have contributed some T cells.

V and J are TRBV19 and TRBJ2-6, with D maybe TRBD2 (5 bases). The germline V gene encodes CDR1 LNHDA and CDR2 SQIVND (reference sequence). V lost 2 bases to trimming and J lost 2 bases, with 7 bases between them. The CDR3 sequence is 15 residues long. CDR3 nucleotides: TGTGCCAGTAGTATATCGAGGGCTGGGGCCAACGTCCTGACTTTC. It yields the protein CASSISRAGANVLTF.

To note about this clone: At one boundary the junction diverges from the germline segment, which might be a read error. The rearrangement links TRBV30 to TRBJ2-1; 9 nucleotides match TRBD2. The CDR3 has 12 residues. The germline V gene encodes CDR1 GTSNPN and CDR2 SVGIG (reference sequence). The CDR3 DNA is TGTGCCTGGTCGCAACCCCCGGGACTAGCCATCTTC. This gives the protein CAWSQPPGLAIF.

CDR3 amino acids: CASSKRQGNTEAFF. The CDR3 DNA reads TGTGCCAGCAGCAAAAGACAGGGGAACACTGAAGCTTTCTTT. The chain links TRBV11-1 to TRBJ1-1, with 7 bases matching TRBD1. Trimming cost V 5 bases and J 1 base; bases outside gene matches: 4. This CDR3 is built from 14 residues. CDR1 is SGHAT, CDR2 FQDESV, per germline (reference sequence).

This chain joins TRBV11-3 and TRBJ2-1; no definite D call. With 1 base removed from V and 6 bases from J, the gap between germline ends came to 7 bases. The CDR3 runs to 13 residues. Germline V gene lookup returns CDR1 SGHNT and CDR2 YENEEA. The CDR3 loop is CASSLAAGNEQFF. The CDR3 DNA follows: TGTGCCAGCAGCTTAGCCGCCGGCAATGAGCAGTTCTTC.

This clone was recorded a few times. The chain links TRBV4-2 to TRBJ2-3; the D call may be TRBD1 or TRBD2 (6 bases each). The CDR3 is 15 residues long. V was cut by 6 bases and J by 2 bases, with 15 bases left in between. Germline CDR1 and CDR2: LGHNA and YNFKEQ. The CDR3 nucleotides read TGTGCCAGCAGGGTGACGGGGGACACCACAGATACGCAGTATTTT. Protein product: CASRVTGDTTDTQYF.

As DNA, the CDR3 is TGCGCCAGCAGCCAAAGTTTTCTCACTCGGAGCGGCTACACCTTC. Amino acid sequence: CASSQSFLTRSGYTF. The chain combines TRBV4-1 with TRBJ1-2; D not resolved. This CDR3 has 15 amino acids. Trimming left V 2 bases short and J 8 bases short, with 18 bases between. CDR1 MGHRA and CDR2 YSYEKL come from the germline V gene.

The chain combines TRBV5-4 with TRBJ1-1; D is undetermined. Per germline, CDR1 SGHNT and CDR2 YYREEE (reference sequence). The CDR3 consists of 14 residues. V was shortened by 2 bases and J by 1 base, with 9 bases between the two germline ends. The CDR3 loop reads CASSLRVGNTEAFF. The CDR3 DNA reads TGTGCCAGCAGCTTAAGGGTTGGGAACACTGAAGCTTTCTTT. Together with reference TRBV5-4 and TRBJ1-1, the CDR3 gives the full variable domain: ETGVTQSPTHLIKTRGQQVTLRCSSQSGHNTVSWYQQALGQGPQFIFQYYREEENGRGNFPPRFSGLQFPNYSSELNVNALELDDSALYLCASSLRVGNTEAFFGQGTRLTVV.

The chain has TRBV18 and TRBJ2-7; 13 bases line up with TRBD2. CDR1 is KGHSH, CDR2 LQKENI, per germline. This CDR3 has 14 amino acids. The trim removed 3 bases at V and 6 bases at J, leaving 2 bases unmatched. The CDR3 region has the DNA TGTGCCAGCTCACCGGGACTAGCGGGGAGCGAGCAGTACTTC. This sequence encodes CASSPGLAGSEQYF.

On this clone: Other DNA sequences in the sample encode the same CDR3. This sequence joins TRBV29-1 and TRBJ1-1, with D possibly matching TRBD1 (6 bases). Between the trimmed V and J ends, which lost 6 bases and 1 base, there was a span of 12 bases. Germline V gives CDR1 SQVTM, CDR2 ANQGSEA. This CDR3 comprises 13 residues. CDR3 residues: CSVSRTENTEAFF. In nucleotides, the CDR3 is TGCAGCGTGAGTAGGACAGAGAACACTGAAGCTTTCTTT.

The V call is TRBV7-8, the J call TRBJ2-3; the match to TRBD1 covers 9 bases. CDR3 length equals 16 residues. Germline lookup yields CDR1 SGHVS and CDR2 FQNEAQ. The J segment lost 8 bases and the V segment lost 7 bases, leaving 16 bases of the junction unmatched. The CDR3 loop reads CASTLKDRGLFGTQYF. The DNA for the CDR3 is TGTGCCAGCACCCTAAAGGACAGGGGACTGTTTGGTACGCAGTATTTT. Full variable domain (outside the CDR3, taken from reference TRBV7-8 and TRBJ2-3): GAGVSQSPRYKVAKRGQDVALRCDPISGHVSLFWYQQALGQGPEFLTYFQNEAQLDKSGLPSDRFFAERPEGSVSTLKIQRTQQEDSAVYLCASTLKDRGLFGTQYFGPGTRLTVL.

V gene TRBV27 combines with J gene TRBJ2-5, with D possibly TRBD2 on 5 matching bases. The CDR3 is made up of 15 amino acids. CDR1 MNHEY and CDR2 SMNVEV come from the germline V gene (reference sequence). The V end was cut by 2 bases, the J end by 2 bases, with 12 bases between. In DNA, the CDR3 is TGTGCCAGCAGTTTAGCGCTAGCCACTCAAGAGACCCAGTACTTC. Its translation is CASSLALATQETQYF.

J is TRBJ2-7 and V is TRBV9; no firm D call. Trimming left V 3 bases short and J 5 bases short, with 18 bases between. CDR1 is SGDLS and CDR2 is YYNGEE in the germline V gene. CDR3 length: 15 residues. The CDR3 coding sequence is TGTGCCAGCAGCGAGGGATCCAGCGCGAAGAACGAGCAGTACTTC. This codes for CASSEGSSAKNEQYF.

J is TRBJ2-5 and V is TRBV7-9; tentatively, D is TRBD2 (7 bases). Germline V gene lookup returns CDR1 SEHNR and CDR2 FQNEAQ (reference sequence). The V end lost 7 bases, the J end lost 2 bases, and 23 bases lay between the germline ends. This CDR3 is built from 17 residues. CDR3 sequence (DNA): TGTGCCAGCACCCCTTTCGGGGGGCCTTCAAATCAAGAGACCCAGTACTTC. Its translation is CASTPFGGPSNQETQYF.

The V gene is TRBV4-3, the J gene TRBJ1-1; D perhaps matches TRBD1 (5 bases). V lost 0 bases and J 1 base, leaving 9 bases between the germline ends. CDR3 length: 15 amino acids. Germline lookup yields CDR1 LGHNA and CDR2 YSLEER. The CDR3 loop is CASSQEAGRNTEAFF. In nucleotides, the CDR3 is TGCGCCAGCAGCCAAGAAGCGGGGCGGAACACTGAAGCTTTCTTT.

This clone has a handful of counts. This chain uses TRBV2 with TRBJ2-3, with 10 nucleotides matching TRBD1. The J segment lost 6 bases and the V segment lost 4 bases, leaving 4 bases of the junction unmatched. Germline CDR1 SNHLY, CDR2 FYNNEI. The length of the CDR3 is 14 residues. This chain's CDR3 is CASSGQGARDTQYF. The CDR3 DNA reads TGTGCCAGCAGTGGACAGGGGGCGAGGGATACGCAGTATTTT.

CDR3 bases: TGTGCCAGTAGTATGAGGGGAAAAGGCTACGAGCAGTACTTC. Protein sequence: CASSMRGKGYEQYF. The chain carries TRBV19 and TRBJ2-7; either TRBD1 or TRBD2 may supply D (5 bases each). In germline, CDR1 is LNHDA, CDR2 SQIVND (reference sequence). This CDR3 is 14 amino acids long. V lost 3 bases and J lost 3, with 12 bases in between.

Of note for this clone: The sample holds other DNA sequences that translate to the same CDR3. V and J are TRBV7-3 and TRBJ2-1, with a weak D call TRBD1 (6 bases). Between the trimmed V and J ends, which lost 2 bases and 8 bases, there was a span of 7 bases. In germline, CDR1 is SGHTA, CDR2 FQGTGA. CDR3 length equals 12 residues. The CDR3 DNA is TGTGCCAGCAGCTTAGGGGGCTATGAGCAGTTCTTC. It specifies CASSLGGYEQFF.

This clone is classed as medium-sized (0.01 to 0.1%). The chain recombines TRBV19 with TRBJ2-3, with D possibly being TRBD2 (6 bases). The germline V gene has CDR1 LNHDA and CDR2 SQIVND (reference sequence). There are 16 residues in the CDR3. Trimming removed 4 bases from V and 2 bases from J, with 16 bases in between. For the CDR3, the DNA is TGTGCCAGTAGTACTCGACTAGGAGGTCCCACAGATACGCAGTATTTT. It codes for CASSTRLGGPTDTQYF.

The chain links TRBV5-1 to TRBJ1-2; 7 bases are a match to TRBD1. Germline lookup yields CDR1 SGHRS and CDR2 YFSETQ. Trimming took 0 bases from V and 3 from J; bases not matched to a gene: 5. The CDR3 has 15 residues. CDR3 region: CASSLEGAEDYGYTF. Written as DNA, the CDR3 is TGCGCCAGCAGCTTGGAGGGGGCAGAGGACTATGGCTACACCTTC.

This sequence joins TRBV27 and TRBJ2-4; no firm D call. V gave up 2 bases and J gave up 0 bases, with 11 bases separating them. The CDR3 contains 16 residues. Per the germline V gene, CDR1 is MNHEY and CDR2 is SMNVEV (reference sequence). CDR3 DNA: TGTGCCAGCAGTTTAACCTATGTACTAGCCAAAAACATTCAGTACTTC. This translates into CASSLTYVLAKNIQYF.

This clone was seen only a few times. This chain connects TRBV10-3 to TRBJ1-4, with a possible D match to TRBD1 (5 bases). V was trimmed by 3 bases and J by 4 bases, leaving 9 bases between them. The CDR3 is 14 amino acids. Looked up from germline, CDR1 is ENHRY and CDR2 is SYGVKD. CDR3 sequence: CAISDREGNEKLFF. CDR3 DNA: TGTGCCATCAGTGACAGGGAGGGTAATGAAAAACTGTTTTTT.

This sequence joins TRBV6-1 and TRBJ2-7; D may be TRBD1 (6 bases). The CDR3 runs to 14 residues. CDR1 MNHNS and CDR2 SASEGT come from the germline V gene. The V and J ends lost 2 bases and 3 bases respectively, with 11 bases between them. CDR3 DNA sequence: TGTGCCAGCAGTGAACTTGGACAGCGCTACGAGCAGTACTTC. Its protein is CASSELGQRYEQYF.

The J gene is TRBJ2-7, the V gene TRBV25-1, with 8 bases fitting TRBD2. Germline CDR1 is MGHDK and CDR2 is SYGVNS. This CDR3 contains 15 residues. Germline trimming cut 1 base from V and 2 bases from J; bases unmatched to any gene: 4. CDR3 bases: TGTGCCAGCAGTGAATCCGGGACTAGTCCCTACGAGCAGTACTTC. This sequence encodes CASSESGTSPYEQYF.

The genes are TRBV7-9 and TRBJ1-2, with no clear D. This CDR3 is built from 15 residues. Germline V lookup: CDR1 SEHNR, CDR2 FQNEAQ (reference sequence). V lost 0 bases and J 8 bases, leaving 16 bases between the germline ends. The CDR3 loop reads CASSLAGFEDLGYTF. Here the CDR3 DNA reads TGTGCCAGCAGCTTAGCCGGGTTTGAAGATTTAGGCTACACCTTC.

For the CDR3, the DNA is TGCGCCAGCAGCGCAGCGGGACGGAAGTCTGGAAACACCATATATTTT. This encodes CASSAAGRKSGNTIYF. This chain joins TRBV5-1 and TRBJ1-3; D is perhaps TRBD1 (5 bases). V was cut by 4 bases and J by 1 base, with 15 bases left in between. The CDR3 is 16 amino acids. Germline CDR1 and CDR2: SGHRS and YFSETQ.

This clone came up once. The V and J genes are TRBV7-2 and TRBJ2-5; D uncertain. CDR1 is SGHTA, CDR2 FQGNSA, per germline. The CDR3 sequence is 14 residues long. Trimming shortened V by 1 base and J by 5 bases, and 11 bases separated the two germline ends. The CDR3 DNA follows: TGTGCCAGCAGCTTAGTTAAGGCAAAGGAGACCCAGTACTTC. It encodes CASSLVKAKETQYF.

CDR3 amino acids: CASGPKQATYEQYF. DNA of the CDR3: TGTGCTAGTGGCCCTAAACAGGCGACCTACGAGCAGTACTTC. The gene calls are TRBV12-5 and TRBJ2-7; a possible D gene is TRBD1 (5 bases). Trimming left V 6 bases short and J 2 bases short, with 14 bases between. Germline CDR1 reads LGHNT; CDR2 reads FRNRAP. The CDR3 spans 14 residues.